Below are 4 T cell receptor beta chains sequenced from a single sample in a study of shared clonotypes between healthy human individuals. Terminally differentiated effector memory CD45RA+ cells were left out of the naive CD8 fraction, which was CD45RO-negative and positively selected for CCR7. The method was immunoSEQ multiplex PCR; TCRdb's version includes in-frame clones alone and lacks a portion of them. The sample consists of 550,000 to 750,000 clones, around 95% of them appearing once. Input material: naive CD8+ T cells sorted from blood. These receptors were taken from a woman aged 25 to 39 in good health.

As to this clone: Other DNA sequences in this sample translate to the same CDR3. The chain is built from TRBV9 and TRBJ1-1; no definite D call. V lost 0 bases, J lost 4 bases, and 10 bases lay in between. Germline CDR1 and CDR2: SGDLS and YYNGEE. The CDR3 length is 14 residues. The CDR3 loop is CASSVGGGSTEAFF. CDR3 nucleotides: TGTGCCAGCAGCGTAGGTGGAGGGAGCACTGAAGCTTTCTTT.

In its sample, this clone was seen once. At the DNA level, this CDR3 is encoded by other sequences in the same sample as well. This chain uses TRBV28 with TRBJ1-1; D gene unclear. This CDR3 is built from 15 residues. The germline gives CDR1 MDHEN, CDR2 SYDVKM. The V end lost 3 bases, the J end lost 1 base, and 12 bases lay between the germline ends. The CDR3 here is CASSFSPEGNTEAFF. CDR3 in DNA: TGTGCCAGCAGTTTTTCTCCCGAGGGGAACACTGAAGCTTTCTTT.

This chain uses TRBV27 with TRBJ2-7; D is perhaps TRBD2 (5 bases). Per the germline V gene, CDR1 is MNHEY and CDR2 is SMNVEV (reference sequence). The CDR3 is 14 amino acids. V was trimmed by 8 bases and J by 0 bases, leaving 14 bases between them. The CDR3, as DNA: TGTGCCAGCGGCCCCGCGGGCCACTCCTACGAGCAGTACTTC. Protein sequence: CASGPAGHSYEQYF.

This chain links TRBV6-1 with TRBJ1-6; weak D call: TRBD1 (5 bases). V was cut by 3 bases and J by 8 bases, with 8 bases left in between. The CDR3 is made up of 13 amino acids. Germline assignment: CDR1 MNHNS and CDR2 SASEGT. The DNA for the CDR3 is TGTGCCAGCAGTGACCCGGGGGATTCACCCCTCCACTTT. This codes for CASSDPGDSPLHF.